This is a list of T cell receptor beta chains from one sample in a study of graft-versus-host responses after intestinal transplantation. Profiling relied on immunoSEQ multiplex PCR, and the TCRdb table lists in-frame clones only, not all of them. The table records 35,000 to 40,000 clones, about 85% of them present only once. Sample: ileum tissue, taken 200 to 210 days after intestinal transplant. The receptors here all came from a human patient who received an intestinal transplant, so some T cells may come from the graft donor. Each CDR3 is given with its conserved first and last residue. The D gene is left open where the match is weak. Clone size, where shown, is once, few, many, or a class for clones that have expanded.

j_call | clone_size | d_call | v_call | cdr3_nt | cdr3_aa
TRBJ2-5 | NA | NA | TRBV6-5 | TGTGCCAGCAGTTACGAGGGTAGCGCCCAAGAGACCCAGTACTTC | CASSYEGSAQETQYF
TRBJ2-7 | once | TRBD2 | TRBV5-5 | TGTGCCAGCAGCTCCTCAGTAGCGGGAGGACTCTACGAGCAGTACTTC | CASSSSVAGGLYEQYF
TRBJ1-6 | once | NA | TRBV30 | TGTGCCTGGACCCATCGGGGTATATTACGCTCACCCCTCCACTTT | CAWTHRGILRSPLHF
TRBJ2-1 | NA | NA | TRBV9 | TGTGCCAGCAGCTCCAACTCAGGTGAGCAGTTCTTC | CASSSNSGEQFF
TRBJ2-7 | NA | TRBD2 | TRBV2 | TGTGCCAGCAGTGAACTAGGACTAGCGGGAGAGTACGAGCAGTACTTC | CASSELGLAGEYEQYF
TRBJ2-7 | NA | TRBD1 | TRBV30 | TGTGCCTGGAGTAGATCCGAGACAGGGTCCAACGAGCAGTACTTC | CAWSRSETGSNEQYF
TRBJ2-3 | NA | TRBD1 | TRBV7-9 | TGTGCCAGCAGATTGGGCGGGGGACAGGGGGCAGATACGCAGTATTTT | CASRLGGGQGADTQYF
TRBJ1-1 | once | NA | TRBV18 | TGTGCCAGCTCACCGACCCCTAACACTGAAGCTTTCTTT | CASSPTPNTEAFF
TRBJ1-4 | NA | NA | TRBV2 | TGTGCCAGCAGCTACAGGGCGGGGGTCGAAAAACTGTTTTTT | CASSYRAGVEKLFF
TRBJ2-5 | few | TRBD1 | TRBV18 | TGTGCCAGCTCACGGGGACAGAAAGAGACCCAGTACTTC | CASSRGQKETQYF
TRBJ2-3 | NA | NA | TRBV6-5 | TGTGCCAGCAGTTACTCCGGGACACCTCTCCCAGATACGCAGTATTTT | CASSYSGTPLPDTQYF
TRBJ1-3 | NA | NA | TRBV29-1 | TGCAGCGTTGAAGAAGAAAGGGGGATTCGGGACACCATATATTTT | CSVEEERGIRDTIYF
TRBJ1-5 | NA | NA | TRBV6-5 | TGTGCCAGCAGTTACTCGGGCAGGGAGGGGCAGCCCCAGCATTTT | CASSYSGREGQPQHF
TRBJ2-7 | NA | NA | TRBV5-1 | TGCGCCAGCAGCTTGCGGCCAGGGGACGAGCAGTACTTC | CASSLRPGDEQYF
TRBJ1-2 | NA | TRBD1 | TRBV6-1 | TGTGCCAGCAGTCTGAGGACAGGGGGGGGCTATGGCTACACCTTC | CASSLRTGGGYGYTF
TRBJ1-2 | NA | TRBD1 | TRBV7-9 | TGTGCCAGCACCGAAACAGGGGCAGGTGGCTACACCTTC | CASTETGAGGYTF
TRBJ2-5 | medium-sized | NA | TRBV28 | TGTGCCAGCAGTTTCCCTAGCAGGGCCTTACAAGAGACCCAGTACTTC | CASSFPSRALQETQYF
TRBJ1-1 | NA | NA | TRBV6-6 | TGTGCCAGCAGTTACGCGGCGAACACTGAAGCTTTCTTT | CASSYAANTEAFF
TRBJ2-1 | NA | NA | TRBV5-1 | TGCGCCAGCAGCTTGTCGATAAGGGGGGCGGGGGCCTACAATGAGCAGTTCTTC | CASSLSIRGAGAYNEQFF
TRBJ2-2 | NA | NA | TRBV27 | TGTGCCAGCAGTTTCCGGACCGGGGAGCTGTTTTTT | CASSFRTGELFF
TRBJ2-1 | NA | TRBD2 | TRBV7-8 | TGTGCCAGCAGCTCCACTAGCGGGAGGGCTGAGAGTGAGCAGTTCTTC | CASSSTSGRAESEQFF
TRBJ2-7 | NA | NA | TRBV6-6 | TGTGCCAGCAGTTACCGTCCCGGGACACTGCTCTTC | CASSYRPGTLLF
TRBJ1-2 | NA | NA | TRBV28 | TGTGCCAGCAGTTCCCTGGGGGAGGTTTATGGCTACACCTTC | CASSSLGEVYGYTF
TRBJ2-3 | once | NA | TRBV27 | TGTGCCAGCAGTCCGTTGGGGGCAGGCACAGATACGCAGTATTTT | CASSPLGAGTDTQYF
TRBJ2-1 | few | TRBD2 | TRBV19 | TGTGCCAGTAGTGATGCGGGGGGTTCCTACAATGAGCAGTTCTTC | CASSDAGGSYNEQFF
TRBJ1-2 | NA | NA | TRBV7-9 | TGTGCCAGCAGCCCCGGGCCCTCCTATGGCTACACCTTC | CASSPGPSYGYTF
TRBJ1-5 | NA | NA | TRBV29-1 | TGCAGCGTTGTCAGTGGGCTTGGCAATCAGCCCCAGCATTTT | CSVVSGLGNQPQHF
TRBJ2-1 | NA | TRBD2 | TRBV5-1 | TGCGCCAGCAGCTTGGGTAGCGGGGCCTACAATGAGCAGTTCTTC | CASSLGSGAYNEQFF
TRBJ2-3 | NA | TRBD1 | TRBV5-4 | TGTGCCAGCAGCTCTAGAGGGGGGTCAGGGGGCTCCACAGATACGCAGTATTTT | CASSSRGGSGGSTDTQYF
TRBJ2-7 | NA | NA | TRBV10-3 | TGTGCCATCAGCAGTGGACAGGACTACGAGCAGTGCTTC | CAISSGQDYEQCF
TRBJ2-1 | NA | NA | TRBV9 | TGTGCCAGCAGCCGGTCCCTAACCTTCAATGAGCAGTTCTTC | CASSRSLTFNEQFF
TRBJ2-7 | NA | NA | TRBV23-1 | TGCGCCAGCAGCCCCTTCTACGAGCAGTACTTC | CASSPFYEQYF
TRBJ2-1 | NA | NA | TRBV25-1 | TGTGCCAGCAGTGATCAGCCTCTAGGGGGTTATTCTTATGAGCAGTTCTTC | CASSDQPLGGYSYEQFF
TRBJ1-2 | NA | NA | TRBV7-9 | TGTGCCAGCAGCTCCACCGGGGTGGAGGCGGACTATGGCTACACCTTC | CASSSTGVEADYGYTF
TRBJ1-5 | NA | NA | TRBV5-1 | TGCGCCAGCAGCCCGGCAGGGGCGAAGGGTCAGCCCCAGCATTTT | CASSPAGAKGQPQHF
TRBJ1-2 | large | NA | TRBV6-6 | TGTGCCAGCACCCTCGGACAGTATGGCTACACCTTC | CASTLGQYGYTF
TRBJ2-7 | NA | TRBD1 | TRBV28 | TGTGCCAGCAGGACCGGGACAGGGCGGTACGAGCAGTACTTC | CASRTGTGRYEQYF
TRBJ1-1 | NA | NA | TRBV9 | TGTGCCAGCAGCGTCGGACCTTTCATGAACACTGAAGCTTTCTTT | CASSVGPFMNTEAFF
TRBJ2-2 | NA | NA | TRBV7-9 | TGTGCCAGCAGCTTAGCGGGCGGGCCCGGGGAGCTGTTTTTT | CASSLAGGPGELFF
TRBJ2-2 | NA | NA | TRBV6-6 | TGTGCCAGCAGTCACCTGCAGGGGGGGAGGATCGGGGAGCTGTTTTTT | CASSHLQGGRIGELFF
TRBJ2-3 | NA | NA | TRBV30 | TGTGCCTGGGCCGGGCCCTCTAGCACAGATACGCAGTATTTT | CAWAGPSSTDTQYF
TRBJ2-5 | NA | NA | TRBV7-2 | TGTGCCAGCAGCTTAGGGGTAGCAGGGCAAGAGACCCAGTACTTC | CASSLGVAGQETQYF
TRBJ1-2 | NA | TRBD1 | TRBV28 | TGTGCCAGCAGCCGACAGGGGCCCGGCTACACCTTC | CASSRQGPGYTF
TRBJ2-3 | NA | NA | TRBV19 | TGTGCCAGTAGTATGGGAGATACGCAGTATTTT | CASSMGDTQYF
TRBJ2-2 | NA | TRBD2 | TRBV5-6 | TGTGCCAGCAGCTTGGGGCTAGCGGGGGCGAACACCGGGGAGCTGTTTTTT | CASSLGLAGANTGELFF
TRBJ1-2 | NA | NA | TRBV11-2 | TGTGCCAGCAGCTTAGATTTCAGATATGGCTACACCTTC | CASSLDFRYGYTF
TRBJ2-7 | NA | TRBD2 | TRBV19 | TGTGCCAGTAGTATTTATAGCGGGGCCTACGAGCAGTACTTC | CASSIYSGAYEQYF
TRBJ2-7 | NA | NA | TRBV4-1 | TGCGCCAGCAGCCAAGTATGGGGACAAACATACGAGCAGTACTTC | CASSQVWGQTYEQYF
TRBJ1-5 | NA | NA | TRBV27 | TGTGCCAGCAGTTTGACAGGAGACTATCAGCCCCAGCATTTT | CASSLTGDYQPQHF